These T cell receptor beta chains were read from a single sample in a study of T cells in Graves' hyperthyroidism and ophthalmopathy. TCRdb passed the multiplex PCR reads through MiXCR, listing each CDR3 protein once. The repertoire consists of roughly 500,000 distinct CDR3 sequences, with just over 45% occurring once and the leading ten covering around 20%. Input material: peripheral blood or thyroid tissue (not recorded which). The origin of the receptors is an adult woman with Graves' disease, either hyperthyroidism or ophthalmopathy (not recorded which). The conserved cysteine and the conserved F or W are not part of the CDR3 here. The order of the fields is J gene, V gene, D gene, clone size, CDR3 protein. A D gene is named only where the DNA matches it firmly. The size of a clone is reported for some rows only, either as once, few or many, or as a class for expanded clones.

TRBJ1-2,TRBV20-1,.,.,SARLPGRDFYGYT
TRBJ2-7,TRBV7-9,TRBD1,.,ASSLIQGAFHEQY
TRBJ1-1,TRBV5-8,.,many,ASSLAAQMNTEAF
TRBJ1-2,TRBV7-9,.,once,ASSPRDLEHYGYT
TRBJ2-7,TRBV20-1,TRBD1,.,SATRGDRRSYEQY
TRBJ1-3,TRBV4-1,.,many,ASSQELMDSGNTIY
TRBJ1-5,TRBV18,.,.,ASSPPLAGQPQH
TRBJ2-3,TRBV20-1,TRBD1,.,SARDREELAWY
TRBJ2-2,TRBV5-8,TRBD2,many,ASSRLVSGSDTGELF
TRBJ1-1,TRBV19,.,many,ASSIGYRVMRVETEAF
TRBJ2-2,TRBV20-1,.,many,SARVAGRRLGELF
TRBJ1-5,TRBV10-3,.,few,AISDSTGGENQPQH
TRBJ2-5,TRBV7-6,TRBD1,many,ASSSTLDRPPRVMY
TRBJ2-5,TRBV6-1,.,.,ASDDSSNQPQY
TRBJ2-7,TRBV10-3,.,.,AISEEGTWSSYEQY
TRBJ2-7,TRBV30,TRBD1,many,AWSQGAYEQY
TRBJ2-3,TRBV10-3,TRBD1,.,AISVAGGEDTQY
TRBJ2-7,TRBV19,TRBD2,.,ASSTVGGSYEQY
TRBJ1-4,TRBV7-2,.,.,ASRSMRNTV
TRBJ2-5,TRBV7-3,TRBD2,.,ASSPDGAGQETQY
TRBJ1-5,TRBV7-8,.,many,ASSLAWQDNQPQH
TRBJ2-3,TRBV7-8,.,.,ASSRLVSTDTQY
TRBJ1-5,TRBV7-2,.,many,ASSIEGGQPQH